This T cell receptor beta chain came from a study of T cell repertoires in cytomegalovirus infection. As concerns this clonotype: What it binds is not known.

Study conclusions and caveats: Ex vivo responses were dominated by HLA-C-restricted CMV-specific TCR beta clonotypes.

Via MiXCR, TCRdb re-called the reads, giving one row per CDR3 protein. Of 250,000 to 300,000 distinct CDR3 sequences in the sample, under 25% are singletons; the top ten hold roughly 20%. Germline V lookup: CDR1 SGHTA, CDR2 FQGNSA. The V and J ends lost 1 base and 7 bases, in that order; junction bases with no gene match: 5. The CDR3 consists of 15 residues. Sample: cultured PBMCs, taken from culture after CMV antigen stimulation. The chain is built from TRBV7-2 and TRBJ1-5; the match to TRBD1 covers 9 bases. The receptor was isolated from a human donor in good health (CMV status not recorded). Some clones in this sample may be carry-over from other donors' samples. The CDR3 bases are TGTGCCAGCAGCTTAGGGGGACAGGGCCGGCAGCCCCAGCATTTT. Its translation is CASSLGGQGRQPQHF. Filled out from reference TRBV7-2 and TRBJ1-5, the complete variable domain reads GAGVSQSPSNKVTEKGKDVELRCDPISGHTALYWYRQSLGQGLEFLIYFQGNSAPDKSGLPSDRFSAERTGGSVSTLTIQRTQQEDSAVYLCASSLGGQGRQPQHFGDGTRLSIL.